This TCR beta chain was sequenced during a study of STAT3 mutations in large granular lymphocyte leukemia. Study observations and caveats: At least one immunodominant TCR beta clonotype appeared in every T-cell large granular lymphocyte leukemia patient. Variable sampling intervals and differing treatment regimens complicated linking therapy response to TCR clonal burden changes. A small but highly pathogenic clone may have been missed. After therapy, about 35% of the 18 patients switched clonotypes, all new clones STAT3 wild type.

The V end lost 5 bases, the J end lost 4 bases, and 18 bases lay between the germline ends. Germline lookup yields CDR1 SGHTA and CDR2 FQGNSA. The CDR3 length is 15 residues. Sequencing was performed with immunoSEQ multiplex PCR; in TCRdb, only in-frame clones are kept and a portion is missing. The data show approximately 15,000 clones, with about nine tenths seen just once and roughly 33% held by the top ten. About this clone: No antigen is known for it.

The chain carries TRBV7-2 and TRBJ2-7; perhaps D is TRBD1 or TRBD2 (6 bases each). The sequencing input was peripheral blood mononuclear cells. The sequence came from a man between 40 and 49 years old with T-cell large granular lymphocyte leukemia. Some clones in this sample may be carry-over from other donors' samples. CDR3 region: CASSPRPRGQYEQYF. CDR3 coding DNA: TGTGCCAGCAGCCCCCGCCCCCGGGGGCAGTACGAGCAGTACTTC.